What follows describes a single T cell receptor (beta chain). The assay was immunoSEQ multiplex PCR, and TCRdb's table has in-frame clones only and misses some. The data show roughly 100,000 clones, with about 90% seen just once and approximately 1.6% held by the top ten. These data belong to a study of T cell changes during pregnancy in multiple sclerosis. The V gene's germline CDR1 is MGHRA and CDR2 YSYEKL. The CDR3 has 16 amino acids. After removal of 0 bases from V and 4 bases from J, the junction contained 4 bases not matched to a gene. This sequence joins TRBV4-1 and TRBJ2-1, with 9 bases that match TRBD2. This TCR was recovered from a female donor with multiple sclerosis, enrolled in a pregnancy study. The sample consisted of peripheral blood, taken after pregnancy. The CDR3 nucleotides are TGCGCCAGCAGCCAAGAAGGGACTAGCTCATACAATGAGCAGTTCTTC. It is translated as CASSQEGTSSYNEQFF.